The 14 T cell receptor beta chains below all came from one sample that was sequenced in a study of blood T cell repertoires in COVID-19. Assay used: immunoSEQ multiplex PCR; TCRdb lists only in-frame clones, some missing. This repertoire shows around 160,000 clones, approximately 83% found once; its top ten account for 8%. The sample comprised peripheral blood. The receptor set was obtained from a woman between 55 and 75 years old with COVID-19, enrolled during active disease.

The chain couples TRBV10-3 to TRBJ2-5, with D possibly matching TRBD2 (7 bases). V was clipped by 0 bases and J by 1 base, with 15 bases between them. The germline V gene has CDR1 ENHRY and CDR2 SYGVKD. The length of the CDR3 is 17 residues. DNA of the CDR3: TGTGCCATCAGTGAGTCCCTTTGGGGGGGGCCCCAAGAGACCCAGTACTTC. Encoded protein: CAISESLWGGPQETQYF.

The chain combines TRBV14 with TRBJ1-1; D unresolved. This CDR3 has 17 residues. The V and J ends lost 0 bases and 4 bases respectively, with 18 bases between them. Germline V gene sequence: CDR1 SGHDN, CDR2 FVKESK. The CDR3: CASSQETKRGPSTEAFF. The CDR3 DNA reads TGTGCCAGCAGCCAAGAGACGAAGCGCGGGCCAAGCACTGAAGCTTTCTTT.

In DNA, the CDR3 is TGTGCCAGCAGCTGGAGAAGACCGGGAATGAACACTGAAGCTTTCTTT. Its protein product is CASSWRRPGMNTEAFF. The rearrangement uses TRBV5-8 and TRBJ1-1, with unresolved D. CDR1 is SGHTS and CDR2 is YDEGEE in the germline V gene. This CDR3 spans 16 amino acids. V shed 3 bases and J shed 0 bases, with 15 bases lying between them.

This chain connects TRBV19 to TRBJ1-2; 7 bases map to TRBD1. The CDR3 is 13 residues long. V was clipped by 6 bases and J by 5 bases; unmatched bases: 6. Per the germline V gene, CDR1 is LNHDA and CDR2 is SQIVND (reference sequence). The CDR3 nucleotides read TGTGCCAGTAGCCGCACAGGGGTTTATGGCTACACCTTC. Amino acids: CASSRTGVYGYTF.

The J gene is TRBJ2-3, the V gene TRBV4-3, with TRBD2 matching over 10 bases. CDR1 LGHNA and CDR2 YSLEER come from the germline V gene. This CDR3 has 17 residues. After removal of 1 base from V and 0 bases from J, the junction contained 4 bases not matched to a gene. For the CDR3, the DNA is TGCGCCAGCAGCCAAGGTGGAGCGGGGGGGAGCACAGATACGCAGTATTTT. Protein: CASSQGGAGGSTDTQYF.

The J gene is TRBJ2-5, the V gene TRBV5-1; 9 nucleotides agree with TRBD2. Germline values: CDR1 SGHRS, CDR2 YFSETQ. The V and J ends lost 4 bases and 4 bases, in that order; junction bases with no gene match: 5. CDR3 length equals 14 residues. This CDR3 is CASSAKRGAETQYF. CDR3 nucleotide sequence: TGCGCCAGCAGCGCTAAGCGGGGGGCAGAGACCCAGTACTTC.

The rearrangement joins TRBV7-6 to TRBJ1-3; TRBD1 matches at 7 bases. There are 16 residues in the CDR3. CDR1 is SGHVS, CDR2 FNYEAQ, per germline. V shed 5 bases and J 4 bases; nucleotides not matched to a gene: 11. The CDR3 loop reads CASSQREQGYGNTIYF. The CDR3 DNA is TGTGCCAGCAGCCAAAGGGAACAGGGGTACGGAAACACCATATATTTT.

This chain links TRBV3-1 (or the pseudogene TRBV3-2) with TRBJ1-3; D is possibly TRBD1 (5 bases). The germline gives CDR1 LGHDT, CDR2 YNNKEL (reference sequence). Between the trimmed V and J ends, which lost 4 bases and 4 bases, there was a span of 14 bases. CDR3 length equals 15 residues. In nucleotides, the CDR3 is TGTGCCAGCAGCCCGGACCGGGGGTGGGGAAACACCATATATTTT. Protein: CASSPDRGWGNTIYF.

The chain is built from TRBV5-4 and TRBJ2-2; 7 nucleotides line up with TRBD2. The CDR3 consists of 15 residues. V lost 2 bases to trimming and J lost 2 bases; unmatched junction nucleotides: 3. Germline values: CDR1 SGHNT, CDR2 YYREEE (reference sequence). CDR3 protein: CASSLGDYNTGELFF. The CDR3 coding sequence is TGTGCCAGCAGCTTAGGGGACTACAACACCGGGGAGCTGTTTTTT.

This sequence joins TRBV19 and TRBJ2-1; a possible D gene is TRBD1 (6 bases). With 3 bases removed from V and 1 base from J, the gap between germline ends came to 7 bases. The CDR3 is 14 amino acids. Germline V lookup: CDR1 LNHDA, CDR2 SQIVND (reference sequence). CDR3 region: CASSITGSYNEQFF. The DNA for the CDR3 is TGTGCCAGTAGTATTACAGGGTCCTACAATGAGCAGTTCTTC.

V is TRBV12-3 or TRBV12-4 and J is TRBJ2-7, with TRBD1 matching over 7 bases. CDR3 length equals 13 residues. V trimming: 4 bases; J trimming: 7 bases; junction bases outside the gene matches: 7. The DNA of the CDR3 is TGTGCCAGCAGTTACGACAGGGTGGGAGAGCAGTACTTC. As protein: CASSYDRVGEQYF.

The chain recombines TRBV18 with TRBJ2-5; 7 positions agree with TRBD2. The CDR3 spans 14 residues. V was pared by 5 bases and J by 5 bases, with 8 bases of the junction left unmatched. Germline V lookup: CDR1 KGHSH, CDR2 LQKENI. CDR3 in DNA: TGTGCCAGCTCAACCCTTCGGGGAGGGGAGACCCAGTACTTC. Its translation is CASSTLRGGETQYF.

This chain connects TRBV7-2 to TRBJ2-5, with TRBD2 matching over 9 bases. This CDR3 is built from 18 residues. CDR1 is SGHTA and CDR2 is FQGNSA in the germline V gene. V lost 5 bases, J lost 5 bases, and 18 bases stayed unmatched. CDR3 region: CASSRNPGVAGDRETQYF. The CDR3 DNA follows: TGTGCCAGCAGCCGCAACCCCGGGGTAGCGGGGGACCGGGAGACCCAGTACTTC. Complete variable domain (other parts from reference TRBV7-2 and TRBJ2-5): GAGVSQSPSNKVTEKGKDVELRCDPISGHTALYWYRQSLGQGLEFLIYFQGNSAPDKSGLPSDRFSAERTGGSVSTLTIQRTQQEDSAVYLCASSRNPGVAGDRETQYFGPGTRLLVL.

The chain uses TRBV18 and TRBJ2-7; possibly TRBD1 for D (6 bases). The V end was cut by 4 bases, the J end by 3 bases, with 22 bases between. This CDR3 is 17 amino acids long. CDR1 and CDR2 (germline): KGHSH, LQKENI. The CDR3 loop is CASSQAGVIRLSYEQYF. In DNA, the CDR3 is TGTGCCAGCTCACAAGCAGGGGTCATACGTCTCAGCTACGAGCAGTACTTC.